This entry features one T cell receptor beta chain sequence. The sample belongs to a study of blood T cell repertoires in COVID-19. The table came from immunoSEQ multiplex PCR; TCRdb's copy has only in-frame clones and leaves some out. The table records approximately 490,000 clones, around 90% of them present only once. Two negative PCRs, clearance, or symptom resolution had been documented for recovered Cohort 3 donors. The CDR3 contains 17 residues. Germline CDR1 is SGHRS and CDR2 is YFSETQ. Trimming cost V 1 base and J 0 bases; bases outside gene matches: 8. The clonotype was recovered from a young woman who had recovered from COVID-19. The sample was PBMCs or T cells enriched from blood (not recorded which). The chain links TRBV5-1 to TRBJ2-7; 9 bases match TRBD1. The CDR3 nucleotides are TGCGCCAGCAGCTTGATCCCCGGACAGGGGCTCTCCTACGAGCAGTACTTC. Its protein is CASSLIPGQGLSYEQYF.